A selection of T cell receptor beta chains follows, all from one sample in a study of T-cell reconstitution after alpha-beta-depleted transplantation in children. TCRdb reanalysed the PCR reads using MiXCR and keeps one entry per CDR3 protein. The profile shows about 600,000 distinct CDR3 sequences, over 10% of them singletons. Sequences were derived from PBMCs, mostly from graft donor cells, sampled 360 days after TCRalphabeta/CD19-depleted stem cell transplant. Receptor source: a male patient younger than 18 who had a stem cell transplant for acute myeloid leukemia, so the T cells may come from the graft donor. Both conserved end residues are part of each CDR3.

v_gene	j_gene	CDR3aa
TRBV5-1	TRBJ1-1	CASSVTVGDSYMTEAFF
TRBV3-1	TRBJ2-7	CASSQDGGTSGSGVVYEQYF
TRBV12-3/TRBV12-4	TRBJ2-7	CASRGESYEQYF
TRBV20-1	TRBJ2-7	CSARETTSPSSYEQYF
TRBV5-4	TRBJ2-1	CASSLEGTGGHNEQFF
TRBV7-2	TRBJ1-1	CASGALGGASTEAFF
TRBV12-3/TRBV12-4	TRBJ1-2	CASSPQMYYGYTF
TRBV29-1	TRBJ2-7	CSVLLRGYEQYF
TRBV7-2	TRBJ2-3	CASSPFGGTGTDTQYF
TRBV29-1	TRBJ2-7	CSGLIEGEQYF
TRBV20-1	TRBJ2-2	CSARVPGNGELFF
TRBV12-3/TRBV12-4	TRBJ2-7	CASSFSGGEQYF
TRBV29-1	TRBJ2-1	CSNKREGRHNEQFF
TRBV12-3/TRBV12-4	TRBJ2-7	CASSRDGEQGYEQYF
TRBV20-1	TRBJ2-6	CSARDVRTAYRSLSGANVLTF
TRBV9	TRBJ1-3	CASSIGTASGNTIYF
TRBV5-1	TRBJ2-3	CASSLALGGIRTDTQYF
TRBV10-1	TRBJ2-1	CARIPKSSGRKGDNEQFF
TRBV3-1	TRBJ1-1	CASSQRGTENTEAFF
TRBV20-1	TRBJ2-5	CSASGRVQETQYF
TRBV7-3	TRBJ1-2	CASSYDSPRYTF
TRBV20-1	TRBJ2-5	CSAGGYISPQETQYF
TRBV20-1	TRBJ1-2	CSARDPGQGNYGYTF
TRBV5-1	TRBJ2-5	CASSYLSSRLKETQYF
TRBV29-1	TRBJ1-6	CSGRGQDYNSPLHF
TRBV29-1	TRBJ2-3	CSVYTYTTSTDTQYF
TRBV6-1	TRBJ2-1	CASRFLAGAGNEQFF
TRBV7-7	TRBJ1-5	CASSLARQEYSNQPQHF
TRBV6-1	TRBJ2-5	CASSAEVAGGRGETQYF
TRBV7-2	TRBJ1-3	CASSPRTGRSSGNTIYF
TRBV7-2	TRBJ2-3	CASSSQGLFTDAQYF
TRBV20-1	TRBJ2-1	CSGEVSYNEQFF